A selection of T cell receptor beta chains follows, all from one sample in a study of regulatory T cells in long-lasting Graves disease. TCRdb reanalysed the multiplex PCR reads using MiXCR and keeps one entry per CDR3 protein. The table has approximately 350,000 distinct CDR3 sequences, around 15% seen once. The sample was also linked to a second study, of T cells in Graves' hyperthyroidism and ophthalmopathy.

The sample was peripheral blood mononuclear cells (PBMCs), taken at new diagnosis, from a patient treated with antithyroid drugs. The receptor set was obtained from a woman aged 18-29 years with Graves disease. Both conserved end residues are part of each CDR3. The D gene is left open where the match is weak. Clone size is shown for a subset of rows, as once, few, many or a class of expanded clone.

CDR3 DNA	CDR3 protein	D gene	V gene	J gene	clone size	CDR3 length
TGTGCCAGCAGTTTTTACGGAGATGAAGCTTTCTTT	CASSFYGDEAFF	.	TRBV12-3/TRBV12-4	TRBJ1-1	many	12
TGCGCCAGCAGCCAAAGTGGGACTAATGAAAAACTGTTTTTT	CASSQSGTNEKLFF	.	TRBV5-1	TRBJ1-4	.	14
TGTGCCAGCAAAGTGACAGGGAACACAGATACGCAGTATTTT	CASKVTGNTDTQYF	TRBD1	TRBV28	TRBJ2-3	many	14
TGTGCCAGCAGGTGGAGGAGCATCCTAGAGACCCAGTACTTC	CASRWRSILETQYF	.	TRBV6-2/TRBV6-3	TRBJ2-5	few	14
TGTGCCAGCGGGGGAGGGACAGGGGGCGTAGAGACCCAGTACTTC	CASGGGTGGVETQYF	TRBD1	TRBV11-2	TRBJ2-5	.	15
TGTGCCTGGAGTAGGGCGGGAGGGAACTTTATCTATGAGCAGTTCTTC	CAWSRAGGNFIYEQFF	TRBD2	TRBV30	TRBJ2-1	many	16
TGTGCCACCAGTGACCCCATAGCAAACACCGGGGAGCTGTTTTTT	CATSDPIANTGELFF	.	TRBV24-1	TRBJ2-2	few	15
TGTGCCAGCAGTTACTCGAGAGACAGGATCTTTTCCTTC	CASSYSRDRIFSF	.	TRBV6-2/TRBV6-3	TRBJ1-2	.	13
TGCGCCAGCAGCCTTTCCGGGACTAGCGGGAGAGGCCCCTACAATGAGCAGTTCTTC	CASSLSGTSGRGPYNEQFF	TRBD2	TRBV4-1	TRBJ2-1	.	19
TGTGCCAGCAGCTCGGACACTCCCTACGAGCAGTACTTC	CASSSDTPYEQYF	.	TRBV7-8	TRBJ2-7	many	13
TGTGCCAGCAGTAACGCTCCGGGACAGGGACCCTACGAGCAGTACTTC	CASSNAPGQGPYEQYF	TRBD1	TRBV27	TRBJ2-7	many	16
TGTGCCAGCAGCCGCTCTGACTTTGGCTACACCTTC	CASSRSDFGYTF	.	TRBV7-3	TRBJ1-2	.	12
TGTGCCAGCAGCACCGACCGGGGTGTACAGGGTAATCAGCCCCAGCATTTT	CASSTDRGVQGNQPQHF	.	TRBV7-9	TRBJ1-5	few	17
TGTGCCAGCAGCAAGACAGGGGGAGTCAATCAGCCCCAGCATTTT	CASSKTGGVNQPQHF	TRBD1	TRBV27	TRBJ1-5	many	15
TGTGCCAGCAGCCTCCGAGCGGGACGCACAGATACGCAGTATTTT	CASSLRAGRTDTQYF	TRBD2	TRBV3-1	TRBJ2-3	many	15
TGTGCCAGTAGTATAGGTAGGACTAGGGCCGTCAATGAGCAGCTCTTC	CASSIGRTRAVNEQLF	TRBD2	TRBV19	TRBJ2-1	.	16
TGTGCCACCAAGTTTAGTGGGGAATTTCTGACAGGGGAGCGGGGCTACACCTTC	CATKFSGEFLTGERGYTF	TRBD1	TRBV12-3/TRBV12-4	TRBJ1-2	few	18
TGTGCCAGCAGCTCGGACAGGGAGGGCTATGGCTACACCTTC	CASSSDREGYGYTF	TRBD1	TRBV13	TRBJ1-2	many	14
TGTGCCGGGGCGGGAGGGCCTAAAAATGAGCAGTTCTTC	CAGAGGPKNEQFF	TRBD2	TRBV7-2	TRBJ2-1	few	13
TGTGCCAGCACCCCCTTGGGCGGCGGGGGACTCCCAGGGGAGCTGTTTTTT	CASTPLGGGGLPGELFF	TRBD2	TRBV5-4	TRBJ2-2	few	17
TGTGCCAGCAGCCAGACAGGGGACACCGGGGAGCTGTTTTTT	CASSQTGDTGELFF	TRBD1	TRBV6-1	TRBJ2-2	many	14
TGTGCCAGCAGTGACTCCGGGACTAGTTTGCAGCAGTATTTT	CASSDSGTSLQQYF	TRBD2	TRBV6-4	TRBJ2-3	.	14
TGTGCCAGCAGCTTCACCGGGGAGCTGTTTTTT	CASSFTGELFF	.	TRBV11-1	TRBJ2-2	many	11
TGCAGTGCTCACTCTAGCTCCTACAATGAGCAGTTCTTC	CSAHSSSYNEQFF	.	TRBV20-1	TRBJ2-1	many	13
TGTGCCAGCAGACAGAACACCGGGGAGCTGTTTTTT	CASRQNTGELFF	.	TRBV11-2	TRBJ2-2	many	12
TGCGCCAGCAGCTTGGGCCCACTAGCGGGAGGAATTTTGAACCGGTACTTC	CASSLGPLAGGILNRYF	TRBD2	TRBV5-1	TRBJ2-7	many	17
TGTGCCAGCTCACCACGGGGTCCGGGGCTGGAGACCCAGTACTTC	CASSPRGPGLETQYF	.	TRBV18	TRBJ2-5	many	15
TGTGCCAGCAGTCCTAACAGGGGTAACCGTGGAAACACCATATATTTT	CASSPNRGNRGNTIYF	TRBD1	TRBV2	TRBJ1-3	many	16
TGTGCCAGCAGTTTACAACTAGCGGGAGGTCCTCAAGAGACCCAGTACTTC	CASSLQLAGGPQETQYF	TRBD2	TRBV28	TRBJ2-5	.	17
TGTGCCAGCATGCACGACACTGAAGCTTTCTTT	CASMHDTEAFF	.	TRBV28	TRBJ1-1	many	11
TGTGCCAGCAGTCCCCTCTCCTACGAGCAGTACTTC	CASSPLSYEQYF	.	TRBV28	TRBJ2-7	many	12
TGTGCCAGCAGCATGGGGTTTGACTATGGCTACACCTTC	CASSMGFDYGYTF	.	TRBV25-1	TRBJ1-2	few	13
TGTGCCTGGAGTGTACCGGGGGGTACGCAGTATTTT	CAWSVPGGTQYF	TRBD2	TRBV30	TRBJ2-3	.	12
TGCAGTGCTAAAAGCGGGGTTAATGAAAAACTGTTTTTT	CSAKSGVNEKLFF	.	TRBV20-1	TRBJ1-4	many	13
TGTGCCAGCAGCTCAGATGGGACAGGGGGTCAGCCCCAGCATTTT	CASSSDGTGGQPQHF	TRBD1	TRBV7-3	TRBJ1-5	few	15
TGTGCCAGCAGCTTGAGAAAAGGAAACACCATATATTTT	CASSLRKGNTIYF	.	TRBV11-2	TRBJ1-3	few	13
TGCAGTGCCCGAAAGGACAGAATCCTCTACGAGCAGTACTTC	CSARKDRILYEQYF	.	TRBV20-1	TRBJ2-7	few	14
TGTGCCAGCAGTATAGCGGGTACCTACAATGAGCAGTTCTTC	CASSIAGTYNEQFF	TRBD2	TRBV6-1	TRBJ2-1	few	14
TGTGCCATCAGTGAGTCGGGAGTGGTGCGGGACAGGTCCTACGAGCAGTACTTC	CAISESGVVRDRSYEQYF	TRBD1	TRBV10-3	TRBJ2-7	few	18
TGCAGTGCTAGAGACTCCGCCGGGGGCGGATCCACTGAAGCTTTCTTT	CSARDSAGGGSTEAFF	.	TRBV20-1	TRBJ1-1	.	16
TGTGCCAGCAGTCAGAGTAGCGGCGATACGCAGTATTTT	CASSQSSGDTQYF	.	TRBV7-3	TRBJ2-3	many	13
TGTGCCAGCAGTGGGGCGGTAAATGAAAAACTGTTTTTT	CASSGAVNEKLFF	.	TRBV12-3/TRBV12-4	TRBJ1-4	few	13
TGTGCCAGCAGTGACGCGAGGAAGAACACCGGGGAGCTGTTTTTT	CASSDARKNTGELFF	.	TRBV12-3/TRBV12-4	TRBJ2-2	many	15
TGCGCCAGCAGTGACCAACGGGCTAGCACAGATACGCAGTATTTT	CASSDQRASTDTQYF	.	TRBV10-1	TRBJ2-3	many	15
TGTGCCAGCAGTGAAGCGCGGACCCCCCAATCCGAGCAGTTCTTC	CASSEARTPQSEQFF	.	TRBV2	TRBJ2-1	many	15
TGTGCCAGCAGCTTGGAGGCACACAGGGTCTCCTACGAGCAGTACTTC	CASSLEAHRVSYEQYF	.	TRBV5-6	TRBJ2-7	.	16
TGTGCCAGCAGTGGGAACCTCTACGAGCAGTACTTC	CASSGNLYEQYF	.	TRBV6-1	TRBJ2-7	many	12
TGCAGCGTACCGACAGGGGTCTACGAGCAGTACTTC	CSVPTGVYEQYF	TRBD1	TRBV29-1	TRBJ2-7	.	12
TGTGCCAGCAGCCCCGGGACATCCAGCAATCAGCCCCAGCATTTT	CASSPGTSSNQPQHF	.	TRBV3-1	TRBJ1-5	many	15
TGTGCCAGCAGAAGTCAGGGCACCTATAATTCACCCCTCCACTTT	CASRSQGTYNSPLHF	.	TRBV6-1	TRBJ1-6	many	15
TGCGCCAGCAGCTCTTGGACCGCAGACAATCAGCCCCAGCATTTT	CASSSWTADNQPQHF	.	TRBV5-1	TRBJ1-5	once	15
TGCAGTGCTAGACTAGCGGCCTTGGGGGTGGGGGCGGAGCAGTTCTTC	CSARLAALGVGAEQFF	.	TRBV20-1	TRBJ2-1	many	16
TGTGCCAGCAGCTTAGAAAGGGTTATCAGCACTGAAGCTTTCTTT	CASSLERVISTEAFF	.	TRBV13	TRBJ1-1	.	15